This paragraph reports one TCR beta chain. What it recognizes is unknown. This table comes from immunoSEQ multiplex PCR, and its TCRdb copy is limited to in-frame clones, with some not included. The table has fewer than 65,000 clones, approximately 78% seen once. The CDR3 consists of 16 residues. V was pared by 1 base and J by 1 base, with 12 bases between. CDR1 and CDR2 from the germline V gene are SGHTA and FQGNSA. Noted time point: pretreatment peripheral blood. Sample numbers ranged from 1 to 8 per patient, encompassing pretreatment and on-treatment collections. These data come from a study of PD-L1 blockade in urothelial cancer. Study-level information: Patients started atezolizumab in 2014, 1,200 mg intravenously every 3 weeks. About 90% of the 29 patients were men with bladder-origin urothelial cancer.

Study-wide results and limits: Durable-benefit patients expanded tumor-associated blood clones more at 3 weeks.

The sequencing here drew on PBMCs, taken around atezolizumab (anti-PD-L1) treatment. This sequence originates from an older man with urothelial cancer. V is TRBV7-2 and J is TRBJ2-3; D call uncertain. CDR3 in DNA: TGTGCCAGCAGCTTAGGAGCCCCCCGGGGCACAGATACGCAGTATTTT. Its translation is CASSLGAPRGTDTQYF.